The 21 T cell receptor beta chains presented below share a single source sample, sequenced in a study of cytomegalovirus exposure and HLA in healthy donors. The PCR contained 60 Vbeta and 13 Jbeta primers. Sequenced by immunoSEQ multiplex PCR; TCRdb stores in-frame clones only, minus some. The repertoire has some 90,000 clones, about three quarters of them found once; the top ten carry roughly 2%. Sequencing was carried out using PBMCs. Receptor source: a boy younger than 18 in good health and CMV-seronegative.

This clone was picked up a small number of times. The gene calls are TRBV7-2 and TRBJ1-5; D remains ambiguous. V was trimmed by 1 base and J by 7 bases, leaving 14 bases between them. Germline-derived CDR1 and CDR2 are SGHTA and FQGNSA. This CDR3 contains 15 residues. The CDR3 loop is CASSLVFRGGQPQHF. CDR3 in DNA: TGTGCCAGCAGCTTAGTTTTTCGGGGAGGCCAGCCCCAGCATTTT.

This clone was counted once. This chain joins TRBV9 and TRBJ1-1; D perhaps matches TRBD1 (6 bases). Trimming shortened V by 4 bases and J by 0 bases, and 13 bases separated the two germline ends. The germline V gene has CDR1 SGDLS and CDR2 YYNGEE. CDR3 length equals 15 residues. CDR3 nucleotide sequence: TGTGCCAGCAGCAAGGACAGCCGGGTGAACACTGAAGCTTTCTTT. Translated: CASSKDSRVNTEAFF.

The chain is built from TRBV7-9 and TRBJ1-5, with no clear D. Trimming stripped 5 bases from V and 4 bases from J, with 12 bases between. The CDR3 is 14 residues long. The V gene's germline CDR1 is SEHNR and CDR2 FQNEAQ (reference sequence). CDR3 sequence (DNA): TGTGCCAGCAGCCCAAGTGGGCAAAATCAGCCCCAGCATTTT. Translation: CASSPSGQNQPQHF. The whole variable domain, filled in from reference TRBV7-9 and TRBJ1-5, reads DTGVSQNPRHKITKRGQNVTFRCDPISEHNRLYWYRQTLGQGPEFLTYFQNEAQLEKSRLLSDRFSAERPKGSFSTLEIQRTEQGDSAMYLCASSPSGQNQPQHFGDGTRLSIL.

This clone was recorded only once. Written as DNA, the CDR3 is TGTGCCAGCAGTGAACGGTCTTCTAACTATGGCTACACCTTC. Protein sequence: CASSERSSNYGYTF. The rearrangement uses TRBV25-1 and TRBJ1-2; D uncertain. In germline, CDR1 is MGHDK, CDR2 SYGVNS. The CDR3 is 14 residues long. With 2 bases removed from V and 0 bases from J, the gap between germline ends came to 7 bases.

V usage is TRBV28 and J usage is TRBJ1-2, with D possibly being TRBD1 (5 bases). CDR1 MDHEN and CDR2 SYDVKM come from the germline V gene. The CDR3 consists of 14 residues. V was cut by 7 bases and J by 0 bases, with 12 bases left in between. The CDR3 protein is CASNAPTANYGYTF. In nucleotides, the CDR3 is TGTGCCAGCAACGCCCCGACAGCTAACTATGGCTACACCTTC.

The chain carries TRBV13 and TRBJ2-5, with a tentative D call TRBD1 (7 bases). This CDR3 region has 17 residues. In germline, CDR1 is PRHDT, CDR2 FYEKMQ (reference sequence). Trimming left V 5 bases short and J 2 bases short, with 21 bases between. The CDR3: CASSQRVRGVGQETQYF. The DNA for the CDR3 is TGTGCCAGCAGCCAGCGGGTCAGGGGGGTAGGGCAAGAGACCCAGTACTTC.

The chain uses TRBV5-4 and TRBJ1-1; 7 bases map to TRBD1. J gave up 4 bases and V 1 base, and 1 base lay outside the gene matches. The CDR3 extends over 13 amino acids. Germline lookup yields CDR1 SGHNT and CDR2 YYREEE (reference sequence). The CDR3 DNA sequence: TGTGCCAGCAGCTTGACAGGGGTCACTGAAGCTTTCTTT. Translation: CASSLTGVTEAFF.

The chain joins TRBV2 to TRBJ2-7; TRBD2 agrees at 8 bases. Germline V gene data show CDR1 as SNHLY and CDR2 as FYNNEI. The CDR3 consists of 13 residues. Trimming took 6 bases from V and 2 from J; bases not matched to a gene: 3. CDR3 nucleotides: TGTGCCAGCAGACGGGAGGGCACCTACGAGCAGTACTTC. This sequence encodes CASRREGTYEQYF.

The V and J genes are TRBV6-4 and TRBJ2-3, with 11 bases identical to TRBD2. This CDR3 is 16 amino acids long. J gave up 4 bases and V 4 bases, and 7 bases lay outside the gene matches. From germline, CDR1 is MRHNA and CDR2 SNTAGT. CDR3 in amino acids: CASSATSGGAADTQYF. DNA for the CDR3: TGTGCCAGCAGTGCTACTAGCGGGGGTGCTGCAGATACGCAGTATTTT.

This clone was observed once. V gene TRBV28 combines with J gene TRBJ2-1, with 7 bases fitting TRBD2. The trim removed 3 bases at V and 3 bases at J, leaving 8 bases unmatched. This CDR3 has 16 residues. The germline V gene has CDR1 MDHEN and CDR2 SYDVKM. CDR3 sequence reads: CASSFPSAGVYNEQFF. CDR3 nucleotides: TGTGCCAGCAGTTTTCCCTCGGCGGGGGTCTACAATGAGCAGTTCTTC. Full variable domain (remainder filled in from reference TRBV28 and TRBJ2-1): DVKVTQSSRYLVKRTGEKVFLECVQDMDHENMFWYRQDPGLGLRLIYFSYDVKMKEKGDIPEGYSVSREKKERFSLILESASTNQTSMYLCASSFPSAGVYNEQFFGPGTRLTVL.

This chain connects TRBV7-2 to TRBJ2-5; 8 nucleotides line up with TRBD1. CDR3 length: 16 amino acids. The V gene's germline CDR1 is SGHTA and CDR2 FQGNSA. V was pared by 2 bases and J by 4 bases, with 9 bases of the junction left unmatched. CDR3 sequence: CASSLNRGAVGETQYF. The CDR3 DNA reads as TGTGCCAGCAGCTTAAACAGGGGGGCGGTAGGAGAGACCCAGTACTTC.

This clone is a singleton in its sample. The rearrangement joins TRBV20-1 to TRBJ2-5; D remains unclear. Trimming pared 1 base from V and 4 bases from J, leaving 4 bases between. Germline assignment: CDR1 DFQATT and CDR2 SNEGSKA (reference sequence). This CDR3 spans 11 amino acids. CDR3 loop: CSARVSETQYF. The CDR3 region has the DNA TGCAGTGCTAGAGTCTCAGAGACCCAGTACTTC.

The J gene is TRBJ1-1, the V gene TRBV30; tentative D call: TRBD1 (5 bases). This CDR3 contains 14 residues. Germline V gives CDR1 GTSNPN, CDR2 SVGIG (reference sequence). V was pared by 0 bases and J by 0 bases, with 8 bases between. CDR3 residues: CAWSVPGMNTEAFF. The CDR3 bases are TGTGCCTGGAGTGTCCCAGGGATGAACACTGAAGCTTTCTTT.

CDR3 sequence reads: CASSRGTLEAGELFF. The CDR3 coding sequence is TGTGCCAGCAGCCGCGGGACTTTAGAGGCCGGGGAGCTGTTTTTT. The chain carries TRBV13 and TRBJ2-2, with a possible D match to TRBD2 (6 bases). The CDR3 sequence is 15 residues long. CDR1 and CDR2 from the germline V gene are PRHDT and FYEKMQ (reference sequence). V lost 5 bases and J lost 6, with 16 bases in between. Full variable domain (remainder filled in from reference TRBV13 and TRBJ2-2): AAGVIQSPRHLIKEKRETATLKCYPIPRHDTVYWYQQGPGQDPQFLISFYEKMQSDKGSIPDRFSAQQFSDYHSELNMSSLELGDSALYFCASSRGTLEAGELFFGEGSRLTVL.

This chain joins TRBV9 and TRBJ2-7; D uncertain. This CDR3 is built from 14 residues. The germline V and J ends were trimmed by 0 bases and 0 bases, with 7 bases remaining between them. Germline V gene sequence: CDR1 SGDLS, CDR2 YYNGEE. The CDR3, as DNA: TGTGCCAGCAGCGTAGCTCACAGCTCCTACGAGCAGTACTTC. Translating gives CASSVAHSSYEQYF.

The CDR3 DNA is TGTGCCAGCAGTCGGACAGGGCCTTTCTACGAGCAGTACTTC. Protein sequence: CASSRTGPFYEQYF. The gene calls are TRBV7-2 and TRBJ2-7; 8 bases match TRBD1. The germline V gene encodes CDR1 SGHTA and CDR2 FQGNSA. After removal of 6 bases from V and 3 bases from J, the junction contained 7 bases not matched to a gene. CDR3 length: 14 amino acids.

V and J are TRBV18 and TRBJ1-4, with D possibly matching TRBD1 (5 bases). This CDR3 region has 14 residues. Deletions cut 5 bases from V and 8 bases from J, with 15 bases between. From germline, CDR1 is KGHSH and CDR2 LQKENI. For the CDR3, the DNA is TGTGCCAGCTCATTATCCAGGGAAAGCGAAAAACTGTTTTTT. The encoded protein is CASSLSRESEKLFF.

The chain uses TRBV28 and TRBJ2-2; 10 bases align to TRBD1. CDR1 MDHEN and CDR2 SYDVKM come from the germline V gene. This CDR3 has 15 amino acids. After removal of 7 bases from V and 7 bases from J, the junction contained 9 bases not matched to a gene. As DNA, the CDR3 is TGTGCCAGCACCCTTGACAGGGGGCAAGGCGGGGAGCTGTTTTTT. This gives the protein CASTLDRGQGGELFF.

The sample holds a few counts of this clone. The chain uses TRBV7-2 and TRBJ2-7; TRBD1 matches 7 bases. The CDR3 runs 14 residues. Germline-derived CDR1 and CDR2 are SGHTA and FQGNSA. Trimming at V came to 6 bases and at J to 5 bases, leaving 10 bases not matched to a gene. The CDR3 DNA follows: TGTGCCAGCAGTTTCCTAACAGGGGTGAACGAGCAGTACTTC. Translating it yields CASSFLTGVNEQYF.

This clone occurred once. The chain couples TRBV30 to TRBJ2-3, with TRBD1 matching over 9 bases. Germline V lookup: CDR1 GTSNPN, CDR2 SVGIG (reference sequence). V lost 3 bases, J lost 1 base, and 5 bases stayed unmatched. The CDR3 spans 15 residues. CDR3 residues: CAWRADRGGTDTQYF. The CDR3 DNA sequence: TGTGCCTGGAGGGCGGACAGGGGAGGCACAGATACGCAGTATTTT.

V and J are TRBV4-1 and TRBJ1-5; 8 nucleotides line up with TRBD1. Losses at the gene ends were 1 base for V and 6 bases for J; bases not matched to a gene: 2. The CDR3 runs to 14 residues. CDR1 and CDR2 from the germline V gene are MGHRA and YSYEKL. The CDR3 DNA follows: TGCGCCAGCAGCCAAGGACAGGGGCGTCAGCCCCAGCATTTT. It translates to CASSQGQGRQPQHF.